The clone carrying this T cell receptor beta chain was detected a few times. Its antigen is as yet unknown. The CDR3 contains 14 residues. Trimming pared 1 base from V and 0 bases from J, leaving 7 bases between. Germline V lookup: CDR1 MGHRA, CDR2 YSYEKL. The draw of peripheral blood yielded ten milliliters from each donor. The amount of total RNA extracted per sample was at least 5.5 micrograms. Primers used in a second PCR of about 7 to 12 cycles were a sample-barcoded 5' primer and a J-beta primer mix. TCRdb independently ran MiXCR on the 5' RACE reads; one entry per CDR3 protein. The data contain 1.2 million to 1.5 million distinct CDR3 sequences, around 55% of them seen just once; the ten biggest clones take up roughly 7%. This sample is part of a study of blood T cells in healthy people across ages. Regarding the study as a whole: It was found that TCR beta diversity correlated strongly with the percentage of naive T cells. Per million T cells, TCR beta diversity dropped roughly linearly as age increased.

The sample taken for sequencing was blood. The clonotype comes from a man aged 18 to 30 in good health. V usage is TRBV4-1 and J usage is TRBJ2-7; D not certain. CDR3 loop: CASSQALSSYEQYF. The CDR3 DNA reads TGCGCCAGCAGCCAAGCCTTGAGCTCCTACGAGCAGTACTTC.